This T cell receptor beta chain was observed in a study of control samples from healthy donors and cancer patients. Produced via immunoSEQ multiplex PCR; TCRdb's table is partial and in-frame only. The repertoire includes about 86,000 clones, about 89% of them detected once, and 8.5% to 10% sits in the top ten. CDR1 and CDR2 from the germline V gene are MNHEY and SVGAGI. The V gene lost 6 bases and the J gene lost 4 bases, with 18 bases spanning the gap. The CDR3 spans 15 residues. Sequencing was performed on PBMCs. The J gene is TRBJ1-2, the V gene TRBV6-5, with a weak D call TRBD1 (5 bases). The clonotype was recovered from a woman aged 45-65 years with colorectal cancer. DNA of the CDR3: TGTGCCAGCAGCCCCGTCGGGGGGGGATCCTATGGCTACACCTTC. Amino acids: CASSPVGGGSYGYTF.